The TCR beta chain under discussion was sequenced for a study of blood T cell repertoires in COVID-19. As for the study in general: Researchers got acute and convalescent COVID-19 samples from the United States, Italy and Spain. T cells, B-cell-depleted T cells, or PBMCs supplied cDNA or gDNA.

Germline V gene data show CDR1 as SGHVS and CDR2 as FQNEAQ. CDR3 size: 13 residues. Trimming shortened V by 3 bases and J by 7 bases, and 10 bases separated the two germline ends. This clone was detected ten times or more. In the authors' workflow: It was from reference gene primer amplification that nucleated cell counts were estimated. This table comes from immunoSEQ multiplex PCR, and its TCRdb copy is limited to in-frame clones, with some not included. The V and J calls and clone size come from that table; D and trimming were worked out from the DNA. The sample yields 180,000 or so clones, roughly 81% seen once.

The V gene is TRBV7-8, the J gene TRBJ1-5; D not resolved. The TCR originated in a man aged 35 to 55 who had recovered from COVID-19. Sequencing was performed on peripheral blood. The CDR3 loop is CASSFWSPQPQHF. DNA of the CDR3: TGTGCCAGCAGCTTTTGGAGCCCCCAGCCCCAGCATTTT.